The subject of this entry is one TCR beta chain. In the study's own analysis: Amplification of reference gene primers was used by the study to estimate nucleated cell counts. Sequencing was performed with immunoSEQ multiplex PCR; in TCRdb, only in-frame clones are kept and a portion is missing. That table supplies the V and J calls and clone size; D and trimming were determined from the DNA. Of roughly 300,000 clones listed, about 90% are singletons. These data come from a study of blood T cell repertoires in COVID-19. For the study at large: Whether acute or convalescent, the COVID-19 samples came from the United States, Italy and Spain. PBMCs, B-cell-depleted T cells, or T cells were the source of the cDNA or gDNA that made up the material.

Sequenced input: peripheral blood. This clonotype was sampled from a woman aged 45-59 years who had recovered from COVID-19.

In DNA form, the CDR3 reads TGTGCAATACAGGAGGGGACCCAGTACTTC. As protein: CAIQEGTQYF. The J gene is TRBJ2-5, the V gene TRBV6-5; D is perhaps TRBD2 (6 bases). In germline, CDR1 is MNHEY, CDR2 SVGAGI. The CDR3 runs to 10 residues.